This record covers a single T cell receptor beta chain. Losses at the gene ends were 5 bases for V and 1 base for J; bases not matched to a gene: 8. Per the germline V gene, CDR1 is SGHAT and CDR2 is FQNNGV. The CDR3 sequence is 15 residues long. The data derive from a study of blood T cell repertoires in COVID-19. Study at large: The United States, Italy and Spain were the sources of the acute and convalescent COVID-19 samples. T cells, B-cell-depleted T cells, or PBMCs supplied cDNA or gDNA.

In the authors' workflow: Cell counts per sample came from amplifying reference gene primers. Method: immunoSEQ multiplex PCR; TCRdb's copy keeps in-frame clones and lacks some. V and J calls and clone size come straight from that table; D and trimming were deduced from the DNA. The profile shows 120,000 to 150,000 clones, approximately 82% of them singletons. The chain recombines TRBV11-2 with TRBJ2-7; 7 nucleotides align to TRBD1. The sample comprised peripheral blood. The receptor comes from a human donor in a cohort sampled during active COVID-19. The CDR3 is CASSRWGQTSYEQYF. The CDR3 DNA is TGTGCCAGCAGCCGCTGGGGACAGACTTCCTACGAGCAGTACTTC.